This T cell receptor (beta chain) was captured by sequencing in a study of T cells in Graves' hyperthyroidism and ophthalmopathy. In regard to this clonotype: Its target is not known.

General study points: In blood, most of the thyroid clonotypes expanded above 0.001 were also present. Ophthalmopathy was distinguished from stable hyperthyroidism by 13 V-J signatures.

TCR beta CDR3 regions were amplified from RNA transcripts. During a first-round RT-PCR of the TCR CDR3, the HTBI primer set was used. MiXCR, run by TCRdb on the multiplex PCR reads, gives a single entry per CDR3 protein. The data show more than 450,000 distinct CDR3 sequences, with just under 20% seen just once and 40% to 50% held by the top ten. Orbital computed tomography and thyroid ultrasound, together with serum TRAb and thyroxine and clinical symptoms, were used for diagnoses. Sequenced input: blood. The TCR sequence derives from a man aged 35-49 years with Graves' ophthalmopathy.

CDR3 in DNA: TGTGCCAGCAGTGAGGCGGGGGGCGTAAACTATGGCTACACCTTC. It yields the protein CASSEAGGVNYGYTF. The J gene is TRBJ1-2, the V gene TRBV6-1, with D perhaps TRBD1 (6 bases). Germline V lookup: CDR1 MNHNS, CDR2 SASEGT. This CDR3 is built from 15 residues. V shed 3 bases and J shed 2 bases, with 13 bases lying between them.